A selection of T cell receptor beta chains follows, all from one sample in a study of glioma-infiltrating T cells. MiXCR, applied by TCRdb to the multiplex PCR reads, yields one record per CDR3 protein. The table shows 15,000 to 20,000 distinct CDR3 sequences, with 58% occurring only once. Input material: glioma tissue, nonneoplastic brain tissue, or PBMCs (not recorded which). Receptor source: a human donor with low-grade glioma or glioblastoma, undergoing nonglioma brain surgery, or in good health (not recorded which). Both conserved end residues are part of each CDR3. The D gene is left open where the match is weak. Size is omitted from some rows. Given values are once, few, many or a class for expanded clones.

>TRBJ1-2|-|-|TRBV20-1|13
TGCAGTGCTAGAGTTGGGCGCGGCTATGGCTACACCTTC
CSARVGRGYGYTF
>TRBJ1-3|-|few|TRBV11-3|17
TGTGCCAGCAGCTTAACAGGGAACTCCGTCTCTGGAAACACCATATATTTT
CASSLTGNSVSGNTIYF
>TRBJ2-2|TRBD2|once|TRBV6-1|19
TGTGCCAGCAGTCGTCCCCGGCTAGCGGGAGGGTCGAACACCAAGGAGCTGTTTTTT
CASSRPRLAGGSNTKELFF
>TRBJ1-5|-|-|TRBV19|13
TGTGCCAGTAGTAAAGACGGATATAAGCCCCAGCATTTT
CASSKDGYKPQHF
>TRBJ2-7|-|medium-sized|TRBV6-6|10
TGTGCCAGCGGTTACTACGAGCAGTACTTC
CASGYYEQYF
>TRBJ2-3|TRBD2|-|TRBV20-1|16
TGCAGTGCTATAGAGTTCCTAGCGGGAGGGGCAGATACGCAGTATTTT
CSAIEFLAGGADTQYF
>TRBJ2-3|-|-|TRBV27|14
TGTGCCAGCAGTTTCGGGGGGCGTACAGATGCGCAGTATTTT
CASSFGGRTDAQYF
>TRBJ1-1|TRBD1|-|TRBV20-1|12
TGCAGTGCGTCACGACAGGGGACTGAAGCTTTCTTT
CSASRQGTEAFF
>TRBJ1-1|-|-|TRBV28|12
TGTGCCAGCAGTTTATTTTCGCGTGAAGCTTTCTTT
CASSLFSREAFF
>TRBJ1-5|-|few|TRBV18|15
TGTGCCAGCTCACCAGGGACGGATAGCAATCAGCCCCAGCATTTT
CASSPGTDSNQPQHF
>TRBJ2-1|-|-|TRBV3-1|15
TGTGCCAGCAGCGAAGGGCGGGGCGACTACAATGAGCAGTTCTTC
CASSEGRGDYNEQFF
>TRBJ2-1|TRBD2|-|TRBV7-9|18
TGTGCCAGCAGCTTTCCGGGACTAGCGGGAGTATCGGGCAATGAGCAGTTCTTC
CASSFPGLAGVSGNEQFF
>TRBJ1-3|-|-|TRBV29-1|14
TGCAGCGTTGGGTTCGGAGCGTCTGGAAACACCATATATTTT
CSVGFGASGNTIYF
>TRBJ2-7|-|-|TRBV20-1|13
TGCAGTGCTAGAGACGAGAGCTCCTACGAGCAGTACTTC
CSARDESSYEQYF
>TRBJ1-5|TRBD1|-|TRBV28|15
TGTGCCGGCAAGCGGACAGGGAATAGCAATCAGCCCCAGCATTTT
CAGKRTGNSNQPQHF
>TRBJ2-3|TRBD1|-|TRBV6-6|15
TGTGCCAGCAGTTACGTCGCAGGGGGCTCAGATACGCAGTATTTT
CASSYVAGGSDTQYF
>TRBJ2-7|-|-|TRBV6-6|11
TGTGCCACCCTTCATTACTACGAGCAGTACTTC
CATLHYYEQYF
>TRBJ2-5|-|few|TRBV28|12
TGTGCCACCCGGGAATTCCAAGAGACCCAGTACTTC
CATREFQETQYF
>TRBJ1-2|TRBD1|-|TRBV27|14
TGCGCCAGCAGCTCTTGGGGACAGAATTATGGCTACACCTTC
CASSSWGQNYGYTF
>TRBJ1-5|-|-|TRBV20-1|15
TGCAGTGCTAGAGGTATAATTCGGGGCAATCAGCCCCAGCATTTT
CSARGIIRGNQPQHF
>TRBJ2-1|-|-|TRBV15|13
TGTGCCACCAGCAGAGTAATGACTAGTTCGCAGTTCTTC
CATSRVMTSSQFF
>TRBJ2-3|TRBD2|few|TRBV7-9|18
TGTGCCAGCAGCTTACCCATTCGCCTAGCGGGGGTAGCAGATACGCAGTATTTT
CASSLPIRLAGVADTQYF
>TRBJ2-1|TRBD2|-|TRBV18|15
TGTGCCAGCTCGCCAGGACTAGCGGGAGACAATGAGCAGTTCTTC
CASSPGLAGDNEQFF
>TRBJ1-3|-|-|TRBV20-1|16
TGCAGTGCTAGATCTCCAGCCTTCCCCTCTGGAAACACCATATATTTT
CSARSPAFPSGNTIYF
>TRBJ2-7|-|-|TRBV20-1|11
TGCAGTGTGCGGGACTCGTATCAAATGTACTTC
CSVRDSYQMYF
>TRBJ2-7|TRBD1|-|TRBV20-1|16
TGCAGTGCTAAATCGACAGGGGTGCTTAAGGCCTACGAGCAGTACTTC
CSAKSTGVLKAYEQYF
>TRBJ2-7|TRBD1|-|TRBV28|14
TGTGCCAGCAGGGGGACAGGCGAGTCCTACGAGCAGTACTTC
CASRGTGESYEQYF
>TRBJ1-1|-|-|TRBV28|15
TGTGCCAGCACCATAGGGCCCCGGCGGAACACTGAAGCTTTCTTT
CASTIGPRRNTEAFF
>TRBJ1-5|TRBD1|once|TRBV10-3|18
TGTGCCATCAGTGAGGAGTTTTATCCCAGGGGGTTCAATCAGCCCCAGCATTTT
CAISEEFYPRGFNQPQHF
>TRBJ2-7|-|medium-sized|TRBV7-9|14
TGTGCCAGCAGTGGAGTGAGGATACCCTACGAGCAGTACTTC
CASSGVRIPYEQYF
>TRBJ2-1|-|many|TRBV7-8|15
TGTGCCAGCAGCTTAGGGGCAGGGGGGCGACTTGAGCAGTTCTTC
CASSLGAGGRLEQFF
>TRBJ1-2|-|many|TRBV7-9|14
TGTGCCAGCAGCTTATACGACACGGGAGGAGGCTACACCTTC
CASSLYDTGGGYTF
>TRBJ2-4|TRBD2|-|TRBV28|14
TGTGCCAGCAGTATCGCGGGAGGGAAAAACATTCAGTACTTC
CASSIAGGKNIQYF
>TRBJ2-1|TRBD1|-|TRBV18|16
TGTGCCAGCTCAGGGGATGAGACAGGGGGCCGGAATGAGCAGTTCTTC
CASSGDETGGRNEQFF
>TRBJ2-7|TRBD1|-|TRBV20-1|14
TGCAGTGGAACCACCGGGACAGGGAGGAACGAGCAGTACTTC
CSGTTGTGRNEQYF
>TRBJ1-6|TRBD1|few|TRBV7-2|16
TGTGCCAGCAGCCCTCGTACCGGGACAGCCAATTCACCCCTCCACTTT
CASSPRTGTANSPLHF
>TRBJ1-1|-|few|TRBV15|13
TGTGCCACCAGCAGAGGGGTTGGGACGGAAGCTTTCTTT
CATSRGVGTEAFF
>TRBJ2-7|-|many|TRBV7-2|14
TGTGCCAGCAGCTCTTATCGGGACCGTTACGAGCAGTACTTC
CASSSYRDRYEQYF